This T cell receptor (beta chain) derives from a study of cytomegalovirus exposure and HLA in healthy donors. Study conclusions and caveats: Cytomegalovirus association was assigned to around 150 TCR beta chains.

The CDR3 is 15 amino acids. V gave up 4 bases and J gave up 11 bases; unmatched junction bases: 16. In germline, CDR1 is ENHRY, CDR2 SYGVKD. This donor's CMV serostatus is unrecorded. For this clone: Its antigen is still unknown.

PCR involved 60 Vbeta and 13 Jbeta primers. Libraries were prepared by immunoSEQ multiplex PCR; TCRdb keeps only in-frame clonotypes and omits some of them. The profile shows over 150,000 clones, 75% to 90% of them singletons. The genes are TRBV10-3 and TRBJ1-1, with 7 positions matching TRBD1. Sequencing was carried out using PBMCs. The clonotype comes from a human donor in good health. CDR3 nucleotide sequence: TGTGCCATCAGTGCCCCGGGGTTACAGGGGAGTGACGCTTTCTTT. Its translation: CAISAPGLQGSDAFF.